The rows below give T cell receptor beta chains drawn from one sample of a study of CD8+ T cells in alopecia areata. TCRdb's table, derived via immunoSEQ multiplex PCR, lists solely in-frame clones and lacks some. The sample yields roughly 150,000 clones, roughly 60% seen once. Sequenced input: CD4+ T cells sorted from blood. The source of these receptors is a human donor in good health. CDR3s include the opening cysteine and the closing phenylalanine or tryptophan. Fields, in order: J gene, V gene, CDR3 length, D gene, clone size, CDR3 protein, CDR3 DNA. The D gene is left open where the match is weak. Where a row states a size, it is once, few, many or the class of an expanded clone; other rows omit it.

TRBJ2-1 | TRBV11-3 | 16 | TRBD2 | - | CASSIRGRREGNEQFF | TGTGCCAGCAGCATCCGCGGGAGGCGTGAAGGCAATGAGCAGTTCTTC
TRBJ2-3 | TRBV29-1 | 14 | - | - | CSVGRDSYTDTQYF | TGCAGCGTAGGTCGGGACTCTTACACAGATACGCAGTATTTT
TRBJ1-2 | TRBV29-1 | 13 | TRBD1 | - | CSARDRINYGYTF | TGCAGCGCTCGGGACAGGATTAACTATGGCTACACCTTC
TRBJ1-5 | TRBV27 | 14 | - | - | CASKLSSWNQPQHF | TGTGCCAGCAAACTATCAAGTTGGAATCAGCCCCAGCATTTT
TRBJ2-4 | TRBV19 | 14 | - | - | CATTDGGTKNIQYF | TGTGCCACAACCGACGGAGGAACCAAAAACATTCAGTACTTC
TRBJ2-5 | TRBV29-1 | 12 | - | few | CSVGQGRETQYF | TGCAGCGTTGGGCAGGGGCGGGAGACCCAGTACTTC
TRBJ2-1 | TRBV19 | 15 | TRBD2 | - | CASSIGTSSSNEQFF | TGTGCCAGTAGTATAGGGACTAGCTCCTCTAATGAGCAGTTCTTC
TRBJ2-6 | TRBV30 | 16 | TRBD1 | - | CAWAGTGGSGANVLTF | TGTGCCTGGGCTGGGACAGGGGGCTCTGGGGCCAACGTCCTGACTTTC
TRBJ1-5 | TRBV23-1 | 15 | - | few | CASSADRHSNQPQHF | TGCGCCAGCAGCGCCGACCGTCATAGCAATCAGCCCCAGCATTTT
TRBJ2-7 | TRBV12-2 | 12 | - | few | CASRLASYEQYF | TGTGCAAGTCGCTTAGCGAGTTACGAGCAGTACTTC
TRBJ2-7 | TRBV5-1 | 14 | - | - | CASSPTVRSDEQYF | TGCGCCAGCAGCCCGACGGTCAGGTCTGACGAGCAGTACTTC
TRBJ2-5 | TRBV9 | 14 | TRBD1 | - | CASSVGTDQETQYF | TGTGCCAGCAGCGTCGGGACAGATCAAGAGACCCAGTACTTC
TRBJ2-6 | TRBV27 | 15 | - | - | CASSPMSSGANVLTF | TGTGCCAGCAGTCCCATGAGCTCTGGGGCCAACGTCCTGACTTTC
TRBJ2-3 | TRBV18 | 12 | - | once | CASSPETDTQYF | TGTGCCAGCTCACCCGAGACAGATACGCAGTATTTT
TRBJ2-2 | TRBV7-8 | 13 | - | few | CASSLVGAGELFF | TGTGCCAGCAGCTTAGTGGGGGCCGGGGAGCTGTTTTTT
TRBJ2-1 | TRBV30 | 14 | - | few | CAWSGGSSYNEQFF | TGTGCCTGGAGTGGCGGCAGCTCCTACAATGAGCAGTTCTTC
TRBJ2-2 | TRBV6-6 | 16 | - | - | CASTPTGAGVAGELFF | TGTGCCAGCACTCCAACGGGGGCAGGGGTGGCCGGGGAGCTGTTTTTT
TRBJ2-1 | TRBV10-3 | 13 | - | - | CAISAILGGEQFF | TGTGCCATCAGTGCAATCCTCGGCGGTGAGCAGTTCTTC
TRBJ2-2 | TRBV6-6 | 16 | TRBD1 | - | CASSNLRGDRSGELFF | TGTGCCAGCAGTAACCTAAGAGGGGACAGGTCCGGGGAGCTGTTTTTT
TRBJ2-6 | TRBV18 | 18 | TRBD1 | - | CASSPPGQGFSGANVLTF | TGTGCCAGCTCACCGCCGGGACAGGGCTTCTCTGGGGCCAACGTCCTGACTTTC